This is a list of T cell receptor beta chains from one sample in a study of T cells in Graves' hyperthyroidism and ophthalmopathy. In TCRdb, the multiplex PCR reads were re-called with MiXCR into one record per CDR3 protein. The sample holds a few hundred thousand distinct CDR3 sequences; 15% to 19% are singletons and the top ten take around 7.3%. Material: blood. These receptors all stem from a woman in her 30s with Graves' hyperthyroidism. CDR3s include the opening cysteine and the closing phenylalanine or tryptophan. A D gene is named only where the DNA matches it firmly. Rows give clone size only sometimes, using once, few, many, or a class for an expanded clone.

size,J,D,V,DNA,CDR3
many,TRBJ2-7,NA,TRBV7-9,TGTGCCAGCAGCTTATCGGTGGCAGGGAGCTACGAGCAGTACTTC,CASSLSVAGSYEQYF
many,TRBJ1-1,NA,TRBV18,TGTGCCAGCTCACCAACGACCTCCGAGGCTTTCTTT,CASSPTTSEAFF
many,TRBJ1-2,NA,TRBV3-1,TGTGCCAGCAGCTCCCGAGGAGGGGCTCTTAACTATGGCTACACCTTC,CASSSRGGALNYGYTF
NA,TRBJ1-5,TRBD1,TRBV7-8,TGTGCCAGCAGCTCCCGGGACAGGAATATCTATAGCAATCAGCCCCAGCATTTT,CASSSRDRNIYSNQPQHF
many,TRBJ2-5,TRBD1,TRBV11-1,TGTGCCAGCAGCCCCGACAGGGTTCTGGAGACCCAGTACTTC,CASSPDRVLETQYF
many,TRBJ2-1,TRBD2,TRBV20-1,TGCAGTGCCGCCATAGCGGGAGATGAGCAGTTCTTC,CSAAIAGDEQFF
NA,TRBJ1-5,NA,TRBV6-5,TGTGCCAGCAGTTACTTGGACGTTAGCAATCAGCCCCAGCATTTT,CASSYLDVSNQPQHF
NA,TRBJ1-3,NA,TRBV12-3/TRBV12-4,TGTGCCAGCATCTGGGGGGGCTCTGGAAACACCATATATTTT,CASIWGGSGNTIYF
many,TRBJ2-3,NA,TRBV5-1,TGCGCCAGCAGCTTGGATGCGACTAGCACAGATACGCAGTATTTT,CASSLDATSTDTQYF
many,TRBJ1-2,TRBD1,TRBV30,TGTGCCGGACTCTCAGGGGGCCACTATGGCTACACCTTC,CAGLSGGHYGYTF
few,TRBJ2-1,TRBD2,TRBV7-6,TGTGCCAGCAGCTTCGATGGACTAGCTTACGATGAGCAGTTCTTC,CASSFDGLAYDEQFF
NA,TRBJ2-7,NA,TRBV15,TGTGCCACCAGCAGAGAGTATCAGAAGCTGGGGACCTACGAGCAGTACTTC,CATSREYQKLGTYEQYF
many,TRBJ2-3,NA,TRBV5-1,TGCGCCAGCAGCTTGGCGGAGGGCCTCACTAATACGCAGTATTTT,CASSLAEGLTNTQYF
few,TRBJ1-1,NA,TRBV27,TGTGCCAGCAGTTTATCGACCTTCGGACAGAAGAACACTGAAGCTTTCTTT,CASSLSTFGQKNTEAFF
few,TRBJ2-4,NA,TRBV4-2,TGTGCCAGCAGCCAAGATTCAGGGTATCGACCAAACATTCAGTACTTC,CASSQDSGYRPNIQYF
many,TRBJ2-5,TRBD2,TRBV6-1,TGTGCCAGCAGTCGCCGGCTAGCGGACCGCGAGACCCAGTACTTC,CASSRRLADRETQYF
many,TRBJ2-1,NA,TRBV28,TGTGCCAGCAGTTCACGCCACGGGAGCCTATTCGATGAGCAGTTCTTC,CASSSRHGSLFDEQFF
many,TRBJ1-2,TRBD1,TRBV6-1,TGTGCCAGCAGTGAATTAGGACAGGTCGGCTACACCTTC,CASSELGQVGYTF
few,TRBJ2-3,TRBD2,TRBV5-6,TGTGCCAGCAGCGTTCCGGGACTAGCGGGAGTTAGTAGAACAGATACGCAGTATTTT,CASSVPGLAGVSRTDTQYF
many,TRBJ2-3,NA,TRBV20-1,TGCAGTGCCAGGGACTCCCCCGGGGATACGCAGTATTTT,CSARDSPGDTQYF
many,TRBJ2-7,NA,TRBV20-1,TGCAGTGCTACCACAGGGAACACCTACGAGCAGTACTTC,CSATTGNTYEQYF
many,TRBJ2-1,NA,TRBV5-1,TGCGCCAGCAGCTTGTCTGGGCACACCTACAATGAGCAGTTCTTC,CASSLSGHTYNEQFF